The subject of this entry is one T cell receptor (beta chain). The CDR3 length is 13 residues. Trimming took 4 bases from V and 3 from J, leaving 11 bases between them. In germline, CDR1 is SGHRS, CDR2 YFSETQ. The data were taken from a study of blood T cell repertoires in COVID-19. Overall study: The origin of the acute and convalescent COVID-19 samples was the United States, Italy and Spain. Sources were T cells, B-cell-depleted T cells, or PBMCs; the material itself was cDNA or gDNA.

In the study's own analysis: Researchers report that nucleated cell counts were estimated from reference gene primer amplification. TCRdb's copy holds only in-frame clones and misses some; the assay was immunoSEQ multiplex PCR. The V and J calls and clone size were taken over from that table, and D and trimming were inferred from the DNA. The profile shows 130,000 to 150,000 clones, 84% of them singletons. The receptor was isolated from a woman aged 50 to 60 in a cohort sampled during active or convalescent COVID-19. The V and J genes are TRBV5-1 and TRBJ2-7, with a tentative D call TRBD1 (7 bases). The sequenced sample consisted of peripheral blood. CDR3: CASSARGDYEQYF. The DNA for the CDR3 is TGCGCCAGCAGCGCCAGGGGGGACTACGAGCAGTACTTC.